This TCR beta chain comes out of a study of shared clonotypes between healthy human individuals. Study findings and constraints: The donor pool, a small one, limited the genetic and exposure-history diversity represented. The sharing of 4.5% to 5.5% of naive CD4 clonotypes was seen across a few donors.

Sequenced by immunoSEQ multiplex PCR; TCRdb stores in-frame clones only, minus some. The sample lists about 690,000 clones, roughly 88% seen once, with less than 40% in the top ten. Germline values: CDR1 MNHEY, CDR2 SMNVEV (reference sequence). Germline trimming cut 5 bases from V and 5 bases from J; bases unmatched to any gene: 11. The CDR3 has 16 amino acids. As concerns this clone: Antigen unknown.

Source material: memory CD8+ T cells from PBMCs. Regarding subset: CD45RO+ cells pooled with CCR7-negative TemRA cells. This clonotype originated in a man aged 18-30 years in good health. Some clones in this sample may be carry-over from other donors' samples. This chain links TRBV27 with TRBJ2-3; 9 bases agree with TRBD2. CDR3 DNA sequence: TGTGCCAGCAGTCTTCTAGCGGGGAAGGGGAAAGATACGCAGTATTTT. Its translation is CASSLLAGKGKDTQYF.